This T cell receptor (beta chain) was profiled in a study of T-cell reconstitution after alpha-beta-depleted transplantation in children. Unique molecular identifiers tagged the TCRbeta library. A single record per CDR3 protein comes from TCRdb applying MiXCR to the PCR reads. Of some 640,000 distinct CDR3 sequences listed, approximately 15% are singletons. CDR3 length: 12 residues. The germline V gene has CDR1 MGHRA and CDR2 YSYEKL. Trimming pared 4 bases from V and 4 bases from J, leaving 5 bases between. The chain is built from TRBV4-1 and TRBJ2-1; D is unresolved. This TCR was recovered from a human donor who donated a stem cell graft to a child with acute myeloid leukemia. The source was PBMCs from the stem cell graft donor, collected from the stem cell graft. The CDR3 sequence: CASSRRYNEQFF. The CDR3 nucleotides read TGCGCCAGCAGCCGGCGATACAATGAGCAGTTCTTC.